These 2 T cell receptor delta chains share one sample of origin, sequenced in a study of gamma-delta chains in newborns, infants, children (dated by TCRdb to between 2018 and 2021). This sample was sequenced with an Illumina MiSeq. TCRdb reprocessed the public data with the CATT caller; entries with the same nucleotide sequence were combined afterwards. The sample yields roughly 3,800 delta-chain clones; 0.5% to 0.6% were counted once. The ten largest account for approximately 19% of the sample. Sequencing was performed on blood. The origin of the receptors is a child who was a newborn, infant or young child, either healthy, febrile or measles-vaccinated (not recorded which).

This clone was counted only a few times. The TCRdb protein comes from a much larger clone and disagrees with this DNA's translation at residue 3, likely due to a read error; the protein given here is derived from the DNA. The V gene is TRDV1, the J gene TRDJ2; D is tentatively TRDD1 or TRDD3 (5 bases each). Germline V lookup: CDR1 TSWWSYY, CDR2 QGS. The CDR3 is made up of 18 amino acids. CDR3 DNA sequence: TGTGCTATTGGGGAAATTCCCACTTATAAAGCTTTGACAGCACAACTCTTCTTT. Its protein product is CAIGEIPTYKALTAQLFF.

This clone is medium-sized by share. The identical CDR3 is also encoded by other nucleotide sequences in the sample. The chain recombines TRDV3 with TRDJ1; no clear D. CDR3 length equals 14 residues. V lost 3 bases to trimming and J lost 6 bases, with 20 bases between them. Per germline, CDR1 TVYSNPD and CDR2 GDNSRS (reference sequence). The CDR3 region is CAFRTVFQPYKLIF. As DNA, the CDR3 is TGTGCCTTCCGCACCGTATTCCAACCTTATAAACTCATCTTT.